This T cell receptor (beta chain) is from a study of identical twins. Study observations and caveats: High-abundance cord blood beta clonotypes had fewer insertions; memory repertoires showed none. Beta out-of-frame twin sharing showed a weaker excess.

Germline loops: CDR1 LGHNA, CDR2 YSLEER. Trimming pared 3 bases from V and 6 bases from J, leaving 12 bases between. The CDR3 is 14 amino acids. TCRdb reanalysed the 5' RACE reads using MiXCR and keeps one entry per CDR3 protein. The profile shows approximately 190,000 distinct CDR3 sequences, approximately 15% of them singletons. This clonotype has a handful of counts. Its target is not known. These same records also appear under a second study, on T cells expressing NK-cell markers. Turning to that study: It is unclear if expanded NKG2C-expressing clones target HCMV antigens.

Sequencing was done on a sample of CD8+ T cells sorted from blood. The receptor's source is a woman between 18 and 29 years old in good health. The rearrangement uses TRBV4-3 and TRBJ2-1; D unresolved. CDR3 protein: CASSHVTAVNEQFF. For the CDR3, the DNA is TGCGCCAGCAGCCACGTTACTGCAGTCAATGAGCAGTTCTTC.